A single sample is the source of the 21 T cell receptor beta chains below, sequenced in a study of blood T cells in healthy people across ages. Using a J-beta primer mix together with a sample-barcoded 5' primer, a second PCR was run for roughly 6 to 11 cycles. One entry per CDR3 protein results from TCRdb running MiXCR on the 5' RACE reads. The data contain about 500,000 distinct CDR3 sequences, around 24% of them singletons. These data also featured in a second study, about T cells of mothers and their children.

The material sequenced was blood. All receptors derive from a boy between 10 and 17 years old in good health.

This clonotype has a handful of counts. This rearrangement joins TRBV6-6 to TRBJ1-2; D not certain. The germline V gene has CDR1 MNHNY and CDR2 SVGAGI (reference sequence). Deletions cut 0 bases from V and 7 bases from J, with 9 bases between. This CDR3 is 13 amino acids long. The CDR3 DNA is TGTGCCAGCAGTTACTCGGCGATGTCTGGCTACACCTTC. Translation gives CASSYSAMSGYTF.

On this clonotype itself: This may come from a read error, since a much larger clone is one base off. CDR3 loop: CASSWWDRGMNTEASF. The CDR3 DNA is TGTGCCAGCAGCTGGTGGGACAGGGGAATGAACACTGAAGCTTCCTTT. The chain is built from TRBV5-6 and TRBJ1-1, with 10 bases identical to TRBD1. The CDR3 is made up of 16 amino acids. Germline V gene sequence: CDR1 SGHDT, CDR2 YYEEEE.

This clonotype has just a few counts. V usage is TRBV5-1 and J usage is TRBJ2-1, with 7 bases matching TRBD2. With 7 bases clipped from V and 0 bases from J, the junction kept 7 bases outside the gene matches. The CDR3 contains 15 residues. Germline V CDR1 and CDR2: SGHRS, YFSETQ. CDR3: CASRLIAGSYNEQFF. The DNA for the CDR3 is TGCGCCAGCCGATTGATAGCGGGCTCCTACAATGAGCAGTTCTTC.

The rearrangement links TRBV5-6 to TRBJ1-2; maybe TRBD1 (5 bases). The CDR3 has 13 amino acids. V was pared by 0 bases and J by 6 bases, with 9 bases between. Germline V gene sequence: CDR1 SGHDT, CDR2 YYEEEE. The CDR3 is CASSLEQGDGYTF. DNA for the CDR3: TGTGCCAGCAGCTTGGAGCAGGGTGATGGCTACACCTTC.

The V and J genes are TRBV27 and TRBJ2-7, with D possibly being TRBD1 or TRBD2 (5 bases each). The CDR3 runs 13 residues. Between the trimmed V and J ends, which lost 8 bases and 5 bases, there was a span of 16 bases. The germline V gene encodes CDR1 MNHEY and CDR2 SMNVEV (reference sequence). The CDR3 region is CASGGIGVDEQYF. Written as DNA, the CDR3 is TGTGCCAGCGGAGGAATAGGGGTAGACGAGCAGTACTTC.

V is TRBV4-3 and J is TRBJ2-5; D is possibly TRBD1 (6 bases). The DNA end is more similar to TRBJ2-7, so the J call may be wrong. The germline gives CDR1 LGHNA, CDR2 YSLEER. This CDR3 has 15 residues. CDR3 residues: CASSQWTGQPYEQYF. In nucleotides, the CDR3 is TGCGCCAGCAGCCAATGGACGGGACAACCCTACGAGCAGTACTTC.

In this sample, this clonotype turned up a few times. The chain is built from TRBV2 and TRBJ2-1; TRBD1 is a possible D gene (5 bases). This CDR3 spans 15 amino acids. CDR1 is SNHLY, CDR2 FYNNEI, per germline. The germline V and J ends were trimmed by 6 bases and 0 bases, with 12 bases remaining between them. CDR3 region: CASSDTGSSYNEQFF. CDR3 nucleotides: TGTGCCAGCAGCGATACAGGTAGCTCCTACAATGAGCAGTTCTTC.

The chain employs TRBV28 and TRBJ1-2, with D possibly matching TRBD1 (6 bases). This CDR3 contains 15 residues. Germline lookup yields CDR1 MDHEN and CDR2 SYDVKM. V was clipped by 4 bases and J by 0 bases, with 12 bases between them. The CDR3 loop reads CASSSSGAANYGYTF. CDR3 nucleotide sequence: TGTGCCAGCAGTTCCTCAGGGGCAGCTAACTATGGCTACACCTTC.

This clonotype was counted once. The chain employs TRBV28 and TRBJ1-2; 11 bases map to TRBD1. There are 14 residues in the CDR3. Trimming took 6 bases from V and 7 from J; bases not matched to a gene: 7. Germline assignment: CDR1 MDHEN and CDR2 SYDVKM. The CDR3 coding sequence is TGTGCCAGCAGCCCCGGGACAGGGGGGCTTGGCTACACCTTC. Translation: CASSPGTGGLGYTF.

Many counts were recorded for this clonotype. The chain has TRBV29-1 and TRBJ2-4, with D perhaps matching TRBD1 (5 bases). Germline V gene lookup returns CDR1 SQVTM and CDR2 ANQGSEA. The CDR3 is 12 residues long. V lost 5 bases and J lost 9, with 14 bases in between. CDR3 loop: CSVPQAGGIQYF. CDR3 nucleotide sequence: TGCAGCGTTCCACAGGCCGGCGGCATTCAGTACTTC.

The chain carries TRBV28 and TRBJ1-4; TRBD1 aligns across 9 bases. Looked up from germline, CDR1 is MDHEN and CDR2 is SYDVKM. This CDR3 is 14 amino acids long. The V segment lost 6 bases and the J segment 5 bases; nucleotides outside the gene matches: 4. CDR3 amino acids: CASRTGTGNEKLFF. CDR3 nucleotides: TGTGCCAGCAGGACCGGGACAGGGAATGAAAAACTGTTTTTT.

The rearrangement links TRBV7-3 to TRBJ2-3; D is unresolved. The CDR3 contains 16 residues. Trimming pared 5 bases from V and 0 bases from J, leaving 15 bases between. Per the germline V gene, CDR1 is SGHTA and CDR2 is FQGTGA. CDR3 region: CASSPGTHASTDTQYF. CDR3 coding DNA: TGTGCCAGCAGCCCCGGTACCCACGCTAGCACAGATACGCAGTATTTT.

The J gene is TRBJ2-5, the V gene TRBV9, with D unresolved. V lost 0 bases and J lost 5, with 8 bases in between. The CDR3 covers 13 residues. The germline gives CDR1 SGDLS, CDR2 YYNGEE. CDR3 in amino acids: CASSVGVRETQYF. CDR3 DNA: TGTGCCAGCAGCGTAGGGGTTAGGGAGACCCAGTACTTC.

There are a few counts of this clonotype. Its ends do not fully match the called genes, so a read error is possible. The chain has TRBV12-5 and TRBJ2-1, with D perhaps TRBD1 (6 bases). The germline V gene has CDR1 LGHNT and CDR2 FRNRAP. This CDR3 comprises 13 residues. The CDR3, as DNA: TGTGTTAGTGGTTTGGCAGGGGTCCATGAGCAGTTCTTC. This sequence encodes CVSGLAGVHEQFF.

V and J are TRBV4-3 and TRBJ2-4, with 8 positions matching TRBD2. The CDR3 is made up of 17 amino acids. Germline loops: CDR1 LGHNA, CDR2 YSLEER. Trimming cost V 0 bases and J 0 bases; bases outside gene matches: 4. The CDR3 is CASSQETSALAKNIQYF. CDR3 sequence (DNA): TGCGCCAGCAGCCAAGAGACTAGCGCCTTAGCCAAAAACATTCAGTACTTC.

This clonotype was seen only a few times. This chain connects TRBV29-1 to TRBJ2-3; D gene unclear. CDR3 size: 14 residues. Trimming cost V 0 bases and J 4 bases, with 11 bases left between them. The germline CDR1 and CDR2 sequences are SQVTM and ANQGSEA. The chain's CDR3 is CSVEDGVRPDTQYF. The CDR3 nucleotides read TGCAGCGTTGAAGACGGCGTTCGGCCAGATACGCAGTATTTT.

The chain uses TRBV3-1 and TRBJ2-7; 8 nucleotides line up with TRBD2. The CDR3 length is 15 residues. The V gene's germline CDR1 is LGHDT and CDR2 YNNKEL (reference sequence). The V segment lost 2 bases and the J segment 7 bases; nucleotides outside the gene matches: 10. CDR3 bases: TGTGCCAGCAGCCAAAGCACGGGAGGGGCGTGGGAGCAGTACTTC. This codes for CASSQSTGGAWEQYF.

This clonotype has only one observation. The chain links TRBV20-1 to TRBJ1-5; D might be TRBD1 (5 bases). Germline-derived CDR1 and CDR2 are DFQATT and SNEGSKA (reference sequence). Deletions cut 3 bases from V and 0 bases from J, with 12 bases between. The CDR3 has 15 amino acids. CDR3 in amino acids: CSASKTGYSNQPQHF. CDR3 coding DNA: TGCAGTGCTAGCAAAACAGGATATAGCAATCAGCCCCAGCATTTT.

V is TRBV5-1 and J is TRBJ2-5; 16 nucleotides align to TRBD2. This CDR3 is 18 amino acids long. The V and J ends lost 4 bases and 4 bases, in that order; junction bases with no gene match: 10. Germline CDR1 SGHRS, CDR2 YFSETQ. The DNA for the CDR3 is TGCGCCAGCAGCCTCGGGACTAGCGGGAGGGCTGCTTCAGAGACCCAGTACTTC. It specifies CASSLGTSGRAASETQYF.

This clonotype was picked up a small number of times. The genes are TRBV11-1 and TRBJ1-1, with D perhaps TRBD1 (6 bases). Germline V gene lookup returns CDR1 SGHAT and CDR2 FQDESV (reference sequence). The CDR3 runs to 14 residues. The V end lost 5 bases, the J end lost 3 bases, and 13 bases lay between the germline ends. The CDR3 bases are TGTGCCAGCAGCCAACAGGGCACGCACACTGAAGCTTTCTTT. Protein: CASSQQGTHTEAFF.

This clonotype was counted many times. The chain has TRBV29-1 and TRBJ2-5, with D perhaps assigned TRBD1 or TRBD2 (6 bases each). The CDR3 has 13 amino acids. The V end was cut by 4 bases, the J end by 2 bases, with 11 bases between. The germline gives CDR1 SQVTM, CDR2 ANQGSEA. The chain's CDR3 is CSVVRGTQETQYF. DNA of the CDR3: TGCAGCGTTGTTCGGGGGACACAAGAGACCCAGTACTTC.